Sequencing of this TCR beta chain was carried out in a study of T cell responses to AZD1222 COVID-19 vaccine. Profiled with immunoSEQ multiplex PCR; TCRdb holds only in-frame clones, not every one. The sample has tens of thousands of clones, roughly 75% seen once. V lost 2 bases and J lost 5, with 7 bases in between. Germline V CDR1 and CDR2: MDHEN, SYDVKM. CDR3 length: 12 residues. The source of this sequence is an adult in good health. This specimen consisted of peripheral blood, obtained on day 0 of AZD1222 vaccination. The chain has TRBV28 and TRBJ2-7; D ambiguous. The CDR3 spells CASSLLDHEQYF. Here the CDR3 DNA reads TGTGCCAGCAGTTTACTCGACCACGAGCAGTACTTC.